This TCR beta chain was obtained from a study of cytomegalovirus exposure and HLA in healthy donors (dated by TCRdb to between 2016 and 2019). General notes on the study: An earlier analysis of several hundred of the donors reported 250 to 350 Gb of sequence data and about 100 million unique TCR beta sequences from 150 million to 200 million T cells. High-throughput TCR immunosequencing, statistical association of individual TCRs with disease status, and machine learning were combined to predict cytomegalovirus infection status. To decide whether each TCR beta V gene segment behaved as functional or pseudogenic, an earlier analysis of 587 of the donors relied on high-throughput TCR beta sequencing. All discovery cohort repertoires had been generated using a single sequencing platform. Among the roughly 390 genotyped donors, 81% belonged to the genetic ancestry cluster associated with self-reported Caucasian donors. On average, around 230,000 unique TCR beta nucleotide sequences were sequenced per donor among several hundred genotyped donors of the cohort, with approximately 18% of those sequences being non-productive. Using immunosequencing, the study profiled T cell repertoires from 550 to 750 subjects and related those repertoires to cytomegalovirus serostatus. Rather than drawing on any new phenotypic data, the later analysis identified candidate immune exposures from TCR beta sequences and the way those sequences occurred across donors. Typing coverage varied by locus: about 629-640 donors for A, B, C, DRB1 and DQB1; under 550 for DQA1; about 590 for DPA1; more than 450 for DPB1. To study patterns of TCR occurrence, a later analysis re-analyzed previously published TCR beta repertoires from around 660 donors and added high-resolution HLA genotyping. Roughly five DR-DQ haplotypes were handled as single units for association and clustering because linkage in the cohort was strong. An early release covering about 600 HLA-typed donors comprised 250 to 350 gigabases of sequencing data and about 90 million unique TCR sequences. In addition to the first cohort of several hundred subjects, a separate validation cohort of approximately 120 different subjects was used. The study aimed to test whether cataloging public T cell receptors could reveal signatures of past pathogen exposure. In a later genetic analysis, genome-wide SNP genotypes for about 55% of the roughly 670 donors were used, and that subset was treated as a discovery cohort. HLA typing covered class I and class II loci at four-digit resolution. Donor age, sex, ethnicity and CMV serostatus were compiled together with the repertoire data. Here is what the overall study found, with its caveats: In this cohort, only TCR beta chains were sequenced, and detectable features were limited by the absence of alpha or paired-chain data. An association between a missense DCLRE1C variant and V-gene and J-gene trimming of TCR beta chains was found in a later genetic analysis and replicated in an independent cohort. According to a later genetic analysis, donors in an Asian-associated ancestry cluster had fewer N-insertions in productive TCRs than the roughly 670-donor mean. Some IMGT-functional V segments, including TRBV6-2 and TRBV6-3, could not be distinguished by the 87-base-pair reads and were therefore excluded. In both the original and validation cohorts, the classifier was reported to diagnose cytomegalovirus status with high specificity and sensitivity. Linkage disequilibrium might explain the correlated functional status among segregating V segments, but an unknown experimental factor could not be excluded. The study gave a list of over 150 TCR beta chains associated with cytomegalovirus. Strong co-occurrence of HLA alleles, especially DR and DQ, made assigning TCR associations to individual alleles difficult. Specific HLA alleles were associated with 16,951 TCR beta sequences at a false discovery rate of 0.05 in a later analysis. Most TCR sequences were seen in very few donors, while some public TCRs were found in many individuals. In a later analysis, TCR association rates were found to vary across HLA loci, with the most associated TCRs seen for DRB1 alleles and the fewest for HLA-C alleles. Because some donors lacked HLA typing at each locus, the association tests relied only on the typed subset. Because counts were too low, about 15 rarely observed V segments, including chromosome 9 orphons, were left out of the earlier analysis of about 620 of the donors. A group of highly shared sequence variants was considered likely to be a technical artifact of the sequencing pipeline. The authors suggested that the approach could potentially be generalized to other disease states and immunological phenotypes. According to a later analysis, most CMV-associated TCR beta chains appeared to be HLA-restricted, and the HLA associations seemed to be driven largely by CMV exposure. In a later analysis, HLA-associated TCR beta chains showed more clonal expansion and lower generation probabilities than non-associated chains that were equally common. Several of the top co-occurrence clusters appeared to be linked to parvovirus B19, influenza, CMV and Epstein-Barr virus, according to a later analysis. Sequencing depth was assumed to be roughly uniform across donors in the presence/absence analyses, though that assumption may not hold. In vitro tests confirmed that a few of the cytomegalovirus-associated TCR beta chains recognize cytomegalovirus antigens. In an earlier analysis of approximately 590 of the donors, most TCR beta V segments appeared in productive rearrangements about 87% or about 30% of the time, broadly matching IMGT annotations. A further reported finding was that TCR beta sequences accurately predicted the HLA-A and HLA-B alleles for most subjects in the first cohort. CMV serostatus was the only immune exposure information available for the cohort.

The library was obtained by the immunoSEQ multiplex PCR assay. The multiplex PCR relied on a mix of 60 forward primers for TCR Vbeta segments and 13 reverse primers for TCR Jbeta segments. A multiplex PCR assay on genomic DNA amplified the CDR3 region of rearranged TCR beta genes. The amplified TCR beta libraries were sequenced on the Illumina HiSeq System as 87-base-pair reads. Per the original workflow: Across the 670 or so repertoires, a later analysis counted about 81 million unique TCR beta chains, some 11 million of which were shared by at least two donors. Raw reads were error-corrected and collapsed into unique sequences by a nearest-neighbor algorithm in which closely related sequences were merged to remove PCR and sequencing errors. Alignment of CDR3 sequences to IMGT reference sequences was used to assign V, D and J gene segments. For a sequence to be retained, at least a six-nucleotide match to both a V gene segment and a J gene segment was required. Rearrangements were classified as productive when the CDR3 lacked stop codons and remained in frame with V and J, and all other rearrangements were classified as non-productive. Following IMGT convention, CDR3 was defined as the stretch from the second conserved V-encoded cysteine up to the conserved J-encoded phenylalanine. The earlier analysis of 450 to 750 of the donors excluded any sequence lacking an unambiguous match to a single V gene segment. In an earlier analysis of a few hundred of the donors, V segments were called functional above 56.7% productive rearrangements and were called segregating when the between-donor standard deviation exceeded 5%. To diagnose cytomegalovirus status from the catalog of TCR beta chain sequences, a statistical classification framework was built. V and J gene assignment, in a later analysis, came from comparing TCR nucleotide sequences with IMGT/GENE-DB human TR gene sequences. A later analysis assigned CDR3 sequences and most-parsimonious VDJ recombination scenarios with the TCRdist pipeline. In a later analysis, every TCR beta chain was defined by the combination of its CDR3 amino acid sequence and its V-gene family, and reads without a unique V-gene family were dropped. A later analysis removed 500 to 600 highly shared, low-generation-probability nucleotide sequences to deal with suspected cross-contamination and a sequencing artifact. In a later analysis, a clonal expansion index was calculated for each public chain from normalized within-repertoire ranks of inferred template counts. In a later analysis, generation probabilities were computed using a VDJ recombination model fitted to out-of-frame rearrangements, and the results were checked against IGoR. Hypergeometric tests were used in a later analysis to score TCR-TCR, TCR-HLA and TCR-CMV co-occurrence, with a repertoire-size bias correction applied to the TCR pairs. In a later analysis, false discovery rates were estimated by permuting HLA or CMV assignments 20 times. A later analysis grouped co-occurring TCRs with DBSCAN, adding TCRdist sequence similarity when clustering within HLA-allele-positive subsets. Repertoires with fewer than 30,000 or more than 120,000 public chains were left out of co-occurrence clustering, as were four to six repertoires with anomalous nucleotide sharing. This immuneACCESS table, as held by TCRdb, lists in-frame sequences with V and J called but not all clones. Of the missing ones, under half trace to an unresolved V gene in checked studies; the others have no known cause. For V, J and clone size, that table is used; D and trimming come from the DNA. The sample yields 85,000 to 120,000 clones; 60% to 80% were counted once. Less than 3% of the sample goes to the ten largest clones.

A remark on this clone: Its antigen is unknown. No base quality values were provided; no much bigger clone lies one nucleotide off.

The cohort was made up of 666 healthy bone marrow donors. At the time of sampling, all cohort members were nominally healthy, though unrecorded immune exposures were likely present. The donor tested CMV seronegative, placing the donor among the roughly 350 seronegative members of the cohort. Each donor provided a peripheral blood sample, and peripheral blood mononuclear cells were used for TCR beta sequencing. Genomic DNA was extracted from the blood cell samples with the Qiagen DNeasy Blood Extraction Kit. There are 14 amino acids in the CDR3, from cysteine to phenylalanine inclusive. Of all the DNA, just the CDR3 is kept, 42 bases in frame from base 1. The trim is 7 bases for V and 2 bases for J, with a gap of 14 bases between the germline ends. Based on the germline V gene (reference sequence), the CDR1 and CDR2 sequences are LNHDA and SQIVND.

This TCR derives from a female donor in good health and CMV-seronegative. The sequence joins TRBV19 to TRBJ1-1, with a tentative D gene TRBD1 over 6 matching bases. Material for sequencing was PBMCs. The base sequence is TGTGCCAGTACCATTAACAGGGCAAACACTGAAGCTTTCTTT. This is translated as CASTINRANTEAFF.